This T cell receptor (beta chain) is drawn from a study of T-cell memory formation after mild COVID-19 (dated by TCRdb to the early 2020s). In terms of the full investigation: TCR sequence clusters from the two donors were largely donor specific. In two donors, T-cell clones that expanded and contracted after mild COVID-19 were tracked by sequencing TCRalpha and TCRbeta repertoires over time. The cohort was made up of two young adult volunteers, one female and one male, who were previously healthy. On the study overall, not on this receptor specifically: The second-wave clones that peaked on day 37 were not confirmed to be SARS-CoV-2 specific. The study included only a couple of mild cases, and larger cohorts that include severe cases with pre-infection samples were judged to be necessary. Some responding clones were detected in pre-infection memory, which suggested that pre-existing cross-reactive memory T cells had joined the SARS-CoV-2 response. From day 15 to 85, contracting clones showed balanced CD4/CD8 phenotypes, whereas a second wave of clones that expanded from day 15 to 37 leaned towards CD4+. Contracting CD4+ clones were found mainly in CM and EM memory subsets, while CD8+ clones were enriched in EMRA.

From V the trimming removes 3 bases and from J it removes 1 base, while the gene matches leave 3 bases of the junction unaccounted for. The germline V gene supplies CDR1 KGHDR and CDR2 SFDVKD. The CDR3 covers 16 residues, taking in both the cysteine and the phenylalanine. Kept here is only the CDR3 DNA, which spans 48 bases and is read in frame from base 1. As regards this clonotype: Its antigen is currently not known. No qualities accompany the bases; no much larger clone lies one base away.

Ficoll-Paque density gradient centrifugation was the method used to isolate PBMCs. Sequencing used an Illumina NovaSeq 6000. TCRalpha and TCRbeta cDNA libraries were constructed by 5'RACE with constant-segment primers, with sample barcodes and unique molecular identifiers being introduced. Trizol reagent was used to extract RNA from every sample. The libraries were amplified in two PCR steps, and the second step added a second sample barcode and Illumina TruSeq adapters. Libraries were sequenced on an Illumina NovaSeq with 2 x 150 bp paired-end reads. Regarding the original processing steps: Reads were demultiplexed and collapsed into UMI-guided consensus sequences with migec v1.2.7. Using mixcr v2.1.11, the UMI consensuses were aligned to TRA and TRB V and J templates and assembled into clonotypes. A clonotype was counted as expanded or contracted only if both edgeR and NoisET called the change significant, with noise models trained on biological replicates. For edgeR calls, the cutoffs were a false discovery rate-adjusted p below 0.01 and a log2 fold-change threshold of 1. As an exploratory analysis of dynamics, max-normalized trajectories of the 1000 most abundant clonotypes were examined by PCA with hierarchical clustering. The CD4 or CD8 phenotype of responding clones was assigned using the separately sequenced CD4+ and CD8+ repertoires. Using fastp trimming at Q25 and MiXCR clonotype assembly, TCRdb reanalyzed the public sequencing data and kept in-frame beta chains. One record per CDR3 amino acid sequence lists the most common genes and DNA. The V and J calls follow TCRdb's processing rather than the paper's. The table for this sample lists tens of thousands of distinct CDR3 sequences; approximately 15% of them were counted only once. The ten largest account for around two fifths of the sample.

This TCR was sampled from a man aged 18 to 30 who had mild COVID-19 (a few samples of this study predate the infection). The sample titles of this study are shuffled in the database, so cell type and time point are left out; the donor was told from shared clones. Sample: PBMCs or a T cell subset sorted from them (not recorded which). The chain is encoded by TRBV24-1 joined to TRBJ2-1; 9 central nucleotides agree with TRBD2. CDR3 reads: CATSDSAGGSYNEQFF. The nucleotides read TGTGCCACCAGTGATAGCGCGGGGGGGTCCTACAATGAGCAGTTCTTC.